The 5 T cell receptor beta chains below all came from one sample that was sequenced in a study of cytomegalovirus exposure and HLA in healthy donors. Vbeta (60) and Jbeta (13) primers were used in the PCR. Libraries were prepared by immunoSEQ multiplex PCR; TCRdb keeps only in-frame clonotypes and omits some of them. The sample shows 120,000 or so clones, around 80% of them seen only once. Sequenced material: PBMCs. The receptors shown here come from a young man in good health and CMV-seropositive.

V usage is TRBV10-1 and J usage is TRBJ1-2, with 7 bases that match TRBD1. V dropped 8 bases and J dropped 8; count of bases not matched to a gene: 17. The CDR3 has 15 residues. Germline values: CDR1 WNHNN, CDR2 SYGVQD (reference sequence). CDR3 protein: CASSGEAGGVWGYTF. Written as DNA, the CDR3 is TGCGCCAGCTCCGGGGAAGCAGGGGGTGTCTGGGGCTACACCTTC.

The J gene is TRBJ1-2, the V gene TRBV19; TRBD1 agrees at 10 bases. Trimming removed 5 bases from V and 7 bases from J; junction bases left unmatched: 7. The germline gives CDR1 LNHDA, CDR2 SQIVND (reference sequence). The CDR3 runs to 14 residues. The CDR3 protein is CASSLGQGRPGYTF. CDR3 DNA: TGTGCCAGTAGTCTGGGACAGGGGAGGCCTGGCTACACCTTC.

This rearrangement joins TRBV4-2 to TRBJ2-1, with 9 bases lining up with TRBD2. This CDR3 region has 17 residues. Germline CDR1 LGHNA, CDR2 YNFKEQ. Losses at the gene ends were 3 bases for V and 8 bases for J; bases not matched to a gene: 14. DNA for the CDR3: TGTGCCAGCAGCCACAATGCGGGGGGGACTAGTTGGCATGAGCAGTTCTTC. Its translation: CASSHNAGGTSWHEQFF.

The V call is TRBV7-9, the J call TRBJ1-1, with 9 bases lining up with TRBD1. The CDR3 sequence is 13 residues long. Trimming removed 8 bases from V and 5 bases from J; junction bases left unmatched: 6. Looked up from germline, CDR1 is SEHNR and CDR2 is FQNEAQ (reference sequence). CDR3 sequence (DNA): TGTGCCAGCGCTGGACAGGGGTTGACTGAAGCTTTCTTT. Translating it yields CASAGQGLTEAFF.

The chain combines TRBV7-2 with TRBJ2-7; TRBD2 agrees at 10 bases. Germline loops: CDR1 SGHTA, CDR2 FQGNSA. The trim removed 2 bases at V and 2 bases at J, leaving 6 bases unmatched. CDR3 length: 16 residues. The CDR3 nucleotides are TGTGCCAGCAGCTTATTAATAGCGGGGGGACCCTACGAGCAGTACTTC. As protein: CASSLLIAGGPYEQYF.